This T cell receptor (beta chain) was recovered during a study of cytomegalovirus exposure and HLA in healthy donors (dated by TCRdb to about 2017). For the study in its entirety: In an earlier analysis of some 610 of the donors, approximately 300 Gb of sequence data and 117 million unique TCR beta sequences from 150 million to 200 million T cells were reported. An early release covering approximately 600 HLA-typed donors comprised about 300 gigabases of sequencing data and about 90 million unique TCR sequences. Of the 350 to 450 genotyped donors, approximately 82% fell in the genetic ancestry cluster associated with self-reported Caucasian donors. The study was designed to test whether signatures of past pathogen exposure could be identified by cataloging public T cell receptors. Using immunosequencing, the study profiled T cell repertoires from roughly 650 subjects and related those repertoires to cytomegalovirus serostatus. Along with the 666-subject first cohort, a separate validation cohort of about 110 different subjects was used. The study combined high-throughput TCR immunosequencing, statistical association of individual TCRs with disease status, and machine learning to predict cytomegalovirus infection status. A later analysis re-examined previously published TCR beta repertoires from several hundred donors and added high-resolution HLA genotyping to investigate patterns of TCR occurrence. Rather than using new phenotypic data, the later analysis identified candidate immune exposures from TCR beta sequences and from how often those sequences occurred across donors. An earlier analysis of 587 of the donors applied high-throughput TCR beta sequencing to assess whether each TCR beta V gene segment acted as functional or pseudogenic. Alongside the repertoire data, information on donor age, sex, ethnicity and CMV serostatus was compiled. A later genetic analysis used genome-wide SNP genotypes for about three fifths of the 666 donors, treating that subset as a discovery cohort. All discovery cohort repertoires had been generated using a single sequencing platform. Both class I and class II loci were covered by HLA typing, at four-digit resolution. The number of donors typed differed by locus, with about 629-630 for A, B, C, DRB1 and DQB1, around 500 for DQA1, some 570 for DPA1, and around 460 for DPB1. Roughly 5 DR-DQ haplotypes were treated as single units for association and clustering because of strong linkage in the cohort. On average, approximately 250,000 unique TCR beta nucleotide sequences were sequenced per donor among about 400 genotyped donors of the cohort, with roughly 19% of those sequences being non-productive. General study outcomes and caveats: While some public TCRs were present in many individuals, most TCR sequences turned up only very rarely across donors. A further reported finding was that TCR beta sequences accurately predicted the HLA-A and HLA-B alleles for most subjects in the first cohort. A later analysis found that HLA-associated TCR beta chains were more clonally expanded and had lower generation probabilities than equally common non-associated chains. A cluster of highly shared sequence variants was judged likely to be a technical artifact of the sequencing pipeline. About 17 rarely observed V segments, including chromosome 9 orphons, were excluded from the earlier analysis of several hundred of the donors because counts were too low. In a later analysis, most CMV-associated TCR beta chains were found to appear HLA-restricted, with HLA associations seemingly driven largely by CMV exposure. A later analysis found that TCR association rates varied across HLA loci, with DRB1 alleles showing the most associated TCRs and HLA-C alleles the fewest. A later genetic analysis reported fewer N-insertions in productive TCRs among donors in an Asian-associated ancestry cluster than the 666-donor mean. Immune exposure information for the cohort was limited to CMV serostatus. In both the original and validation cohorts, the classifier was reported to diagnose cytomegalovirus status with high specificity and sensitivity. The study listed 150 to 200 TCR beta chains as associated with cytomegalovirus. Roughly uniform sequencing depth across donors was assumed in presence/absence analyses, although this assumption may not hold. In a later genetic analysis, a missense DCLRE1C variant was associated with V-gene and J-gene trimming of TCR beta chains, and the association was replicated in an independent cohort. HLA typing was unavailable for some donors at each locus, so association tests used only the typed subset. The authors suggested that the approach could potentially be generalized to other disease states and immunological phenotypes. An earlier analysis of approximately 570 of the donors showed that most TCR beta V segments appeared in productive rearrangements either about 90% or about 30% of the time, which broadly matched IMGT annotations. Several of the top co-occurrence clusters appeared to be linked to parvovirus B19, influenza, CMV and Epstein-Barr virus, according to a later analysis. Specific HLA alleles were associated with 15,000 to 20,000 TCR beta sequences at a false discovery rate of 0.05 in a later analysis. Linkage disequilibrium might explain the correlated functional status among segregating V segments, but an unknown experimental factor could not be excluded. Assigning TCR associations to individual alleles was difficult when HLA alleles, especially DR and DQ, strongly co-occurred. In vitro tests confirmed that three of the cytomegalovirus-associated TCR beta chains recognize cytomegalovirus antigens. In this cohort, only TCR beta chains were sequenced, and detectable features were limited by the absence of alpha or paired-chain data.

The cohort consisted of more than 650 healthy bone marrow donors. At the time of sampling, every cohort member was nominally healthy, though immune exposures that went unrecorded were likely present. The donor was CMV seronegative and belonged to the group of approximately 320 seronegative cohort members. A peripheral blood sample was provided by each donor, and peripheral blood mononuclear cells were used for TCR beta sequencing. Genomic DNA was extracted from the blood cell samples with the Qiagen DNeasy Blood Extraction Kit. Turning to this clone: No antigen is known for it. The record has no base qualities; no much larger clone is one base away.

Libraries were prepared through the immunoSEQ multiplex PCR assay. The multiplex PCR relied on a mix of 60 forward primers for TCR Vbeta segments and 13 reverse primers for TCR Jbeta segments. Amplification of the CDR3 region of rearranged TCR beta genes was performed with a multiplex PCR assay on genomic DNA. The Illumina HiSeq System was used to sequence the amplified TCR beta libraries as 87-base-pair reads. Per the authors' processing: Across the 500 to 850 repertoires, a later analysis counted 80 million or so unique TCR beta chains, some 11 million of which were shared by at least two donors. To remove PCR and sequencing errors, raw reads were error-corrected and collapsed into unique sequences using a nearest-neighbor algorithm that merged closely related sequences. Alignment of CDR3 sequences to IMGT reference sequences was used to assign V, D and J gene segments. Each retained sequence needed at least a six-nucleotide match to both a V gene segment and a J gene segment. Rearrangements were called productive when the CDR3 lacked stop codons and stayed in frame with V and J; all others were non-productive. CDR3 was defined according to IMGT convention as the region running from the second conserved V-encoded cysteine to the conserved J-encoded phenylalanine. The earlier analysis of 587 of the donors excluded sequences that lacked an unambiguous match to a single V gene segment. An earlier analysis of a few hundred of the donors called V segments functional above 56.7% productive rearrangements and segregating when the between-donor standard deviation exceeded 5%. A statistical classification framework was built to diagnose cytomegalovirus status from the catalog of TCR beta chain sequences. In a later analysis, V and J genes were assigned by comparing TCR nucleotide sequences against IMGT/GENE-DB human TR gene sequences. The TCRdist pipeline was used in a later analysis to assign CDR3 sequences and most-parsimonious VDJ recombination scenarios. A later analysis defined each TCR beta chain by its CDR3 amino acid sequence plus V-gene family, and excluded reads lacking a unique V-gene family. As a way to deal with suspected cross-contamination and a sequencing artifact, a later analysis dropped 450 to 600 nucleotide sequences that were highly shared and had low generation probability. In a later analysis, a clonal expansion index was calculated for each public chain from normalized within-repertoire ranks of inferred template counts. In a later analysis, generation probabilities were computed with a VDJ recombination model fitted to out-of-frame rearrangements, and the resulting probabilities were checked against IGoR. A later analysis scored TCR-TCR, TCR-HLA and TCR-CMV co-occurrence with hypergeometric tests, applying a repertoire-size bias correction to TCR pairs. To estimate false discovery rates, a later analysis permuted the HLA or CMV assignments 20 times. In a later analysis, co-occurring TCRs were grouped using DBSCAN, and TCRdist sequence similarity was added for clustering within HLA-allele-positive subsets. Co-occurrence clustering excluded repertoires with fewer than 30,000 or more than 120,000 public chains, plus five with anomalous nucleotide sharing. TCRdb mirrors the immuneACCESS table, restricted to in-frame sequences. Some clones are absent from its copies; in checked studies, under half trace to an unresolved V gene, and the reason for the others is unknown. The V and J calls and the clone size are those of that table, but D and trimming were determined from the DNA. This sample lists some 150,000 clones; around nine tenths were detected once. The top ten clones comprise 4% to 6.5% of the sample.

This TCR came from a woman under 40 in good health and CMV-seronegative. Material for sequencing was PBMCs.

The nucleotide sequence is given as TGTGCCAGCAGTGAAGCGAGGACTAGCAGAATCTACGAGCAGTACTTC. Its translation reads: CASSEARTSRIYEQYF. The rearrangement joined TRBV6-1 to TRBJ2-7; 8 bases in between match TRBD2. CDR1 and CDR2, looked up from the germline V gene, are MNHNS and SASEGT. The cysteine opens and the phenylalanine closes a CDR3 of 16 amino acids. The entry retains the CDR3 DNA only, 48 bases that are in frame from base 1. At the junction V is shortened by 0 bases and J by 3 bases; bases outside the gene matches: 7.